These 24 T cell receptor beta chains originate from one sample sequenced in a study of tumor-infiltrating lymphocytes in primary liver carcinoma. Out of unsorted whole blood came the blood RNA, and germline DNA was extracted as well. From around 0.5 ug total RNA, TCR beta cDNA was generated with a primer in the constant region. ARM-PCR, slightly modified, supplied the TCR beta libraries through three nested multiplex PCR rounds. Both of the initial two PCR rounds ran for around 10 cycles and employed TRBV1-TRBV30 forward primers alongside a C-beta reverse primer. TCRdb recomputed calls from the multiplex PCR reads with MiXCR, one row per CDR3 protein. The sample lists around 330,000 distinct CDR3 sequences, about 50% occurring once. Material for sequencing was peripheral blood. The receptors derive from a woman aged 25 to 39 with primary liver carcinoma and hepatitis B virus infection.

V and J are TRBV7-8 and TRBJ2-7, with 9 bases fitting TRBD1. In germline, CDR1 is SGHVS, CDR2 FQNEAQ. V trimming: 5 bases; J trimming: 5 bases; junction bases outside the gene matches: 16. This CDR3 spans 17 amino acids. CDR3 region: CASSHEQGAVYYNEQYF. Written as DNA, the CDR3 is TGTGCCAGCAGCCACGAACAGGGGGCGGTCTACTATAACGAGCAGTACTTC.

Details on this clonotype: The conserved final phenylalanine or tryptophan is absent from the CDR3, which likely points to a read error. The CDR3 protein is CASSFSGGNEQYS. CDR3 coding DNA: TGTGCCAGCAGCTTCTCGGGGGGCAACGAGCAGTACTCT. V is TRBV11-2 and J is TRBJ2-7; maybe TRBD2 (7 bases). Germline values: CDR1 SGHAT, CDR2 FQNNGV. The CDR3 has 13 residues. V was cut by 3 bases and J by 5 bases, with 11 bases left in between.

At least ten counts were recorded for this clonotype. The rearrangement uses TRBV10-3 and TRBJ1-1, with D possibly being TRBD1 (6 bases). Trimming removed 6 bases from V and 0 bases from J, with 14 bases in between. CDR1 is ENHRY, CDR2 SYGVKD, per germline. The CDR3 is made up of 15 amino acids. The CDR3 loop is CAISTGTTLNTEAFF. The CDR3 DNA sequence: TGTGCCATCAGCACCGGGACAACGCTGAACACTGAAGCTTTCTTT.

The CDR3 DNA is TGCGCCAGCGGCCCCCGGACAACCTCCTACGAGCAGTACTTC. Amino acids: CASGPRTTSYEQYF. This sequence joins TRBV4-3 and TRBJ2-7; perhaps TRBD1 as D (5 bases). Germline CDR1 is LGHNA and CDR2 is YSLEER. The CDR3 consists of 14 residues. V shed 8 bases and J shed 0 bases, with 14 bases lying between them.

The CDR3 sequence: CASSLTRNLAKNIQYF. The CDR3 DNA sequence: TGTGCCAGCAGCCTGACACGGAATCTAGCCAAAAACATTCAGTACTTC. The chain recombines TRBV5-6 with TRBJ2-4, with D uncertain. Trimming removed 4 bases from V and 0 bases from J, with 14 bases in between. The CDR3 has 16 residues. The germline CDR1 and CDR2 sequences are SGHDT and YYEEEE.

This clonotype was counted ten times or more. The chain has TRBV11-2 and TRBJ2-1; 8 bases are a match to TRBD2. V shed 1 base and J 4 bases; nucleotides not matched to a gene: 3. The CDR3 is 15 residues long. The germline gives CDR1 SGHAT, CDR2 FQNNGV. CDR3 DNA sequence: TGTGCCAGCAGCTTAGGTAGCGGGGCATACAATGAGCAGTTCTTC. It is translated as CASSLGSGAYNEQFF.

The chain carries TRBV7-9 and TRBJ2-1; 9 positions match TRBD2. CDR1 and CDR2 (germline): SEHNR, FQNEAQ (reference sequence). Trimming took 3 bases from V and 2 from J; bases not matched to a gene: 20. This CDR3 is 21 amino acids long. CDR3 nucleotides: TGTGCCAGCAGCTTGGACCGAGCAACGGGGCGGGCTAGCGGGACCTACAATGAGCAGTTCTTC. This encodes CASSLDRATGRASGTYNEQFF.

The rearrangement uses TRBV5-1 and TRBJ2-3; 8 bases line up with TRBD2. This CDR3 comprises 14 residues. Germline V gives CDR1 SGHRS, CDR2 YFSETQ. V lost 7 bases to trimming and J lost 3 bases; unmatched junction nucleotides: 7. CDR3 bases: TGCGCCAGCCGAGGACGGGGGGGAACAGATACGCAGTATTTT. Protein product: CASRGRGGTDTQYF.

The J gene is TRBJ1-5, the V gene TRBV12-3 or TRBV12-4; TRBD1 might be the D (5 bases). The CDR3 runs 14 residues. Trimming left V 3 bases short and J 3 bases short, with 9 bases between. The CDR3 reads CASSFSGDNQPQHF. CDR3 in DNA: TGTGCCAGCAGTTTTTCGGGGGACAATCAGCCCCAGCATTTT.

The V call is TRBV7-9, the J call TRBJ1-2; D uncertain. The CDR3 has 13 residues. Germline assignment: CDR1 SEHNR and CDR2 FQNEAQ (reference sequence). Trimming removed 4 bases from V and 4 bases from J, with 10 bases in between. The CDR3: CASSSVAGYGYTF. CDR3 bases: TGTGCCAGCAGCTCGGTCGCGGGCTATGGCTACACCTTC. Together with reference TRBV7-9 and TRBJ1-2, the CDR3 gives the full variable domain: DTGVSQNPRHKITKRGQNVTFRCDPISEHNRLYWYRQTLGQGPEFLTYFQNEAQLEKSRLLSDRFSAERPKGSFSTLEIQRTEQGDSAMYLCASSSVAGYGYTFGSGTRLTVV.

Regarding this clonotype: The junction and the germline gene differ at one end; a read error may be behind it. The genes are TRBV5-4 and TRBJ2-5; D is perhaps TRBD1 (6 bases). CDR1 is SGHNT, CDR2 YYREEE, per germline (reference sequence). CDR3 size: 13 residues. In DNA form, the CDR3 reads TGTGCCTTCTCCGGACAGTACCAAGTGACCCAGTACTTC. Translated: CAFSGQYQVTQYF.

About this clonotype: Relative to the germline gene, one junction end is altered; a read error may explain this. CDR3 amino acids: CASSIRGLPGYEQFF. The CDR3 DNA follows: TGTGCCAGCAGCATTAGGGGACTTCCTGGCTATGAGCAGTTTTTC. The chain has TRBV11-2 and TRBJ2-1; D perhaps matches TRBD2 (6 bases). CDR1 SGHAT and CDR2 FQNNGV come from the germline V gene. The length of the CDR3 is 15 residues.

The chain is built from TRBV30 and TRBJ1-2, with no clear D. CDR1 and CDR2 (germline): GTSNPN, SVGIG (reference sequence). Trimming removed 1 base at V and 4 bases at J, with 10 bases between. The CDR3 has 13 amino acids. CDR3 coding DNA: TGTGCCTGGAGTGGCCAGGTATTCTATGGCTACACCTTC. As protein: CAWSGQVFYGYTF.

As for this clonotype: Possible read error: a much larger clone is one base away. This chain connects TRBV11-2 to TRBJ2-5, with D tentatively TRBD1 or TRBD2 (6 bases each). The CDR3 extends over 13 amino acids. The V gene's germline CDR1 is SGHAT and CDR2 FQNNGV. CDR3 in amino acids: CARSLIGGETQYF. In DNA form, the CDR3 reads TGTGCCAGAAGCTTAATAGGGGGGGAGACCCAGTACTTC. Full variable domain (missing parts from reference TRBV11-2 and TRBJ2-5): EAGVAQSPRYKIIEKRQSVAFWCNPISGHATLYWYQQILGQGPKLLIQFQNNGVVDDSQLPKDRFSAERLKGVDSTLKIQPAKLEDSAVYLCARSLIGGETQYFGPGTRLLVL.

This clonotype was counted between two and nine times. Here the CDR3 reads CASSVYRDRGEQYF. As DNA, the CDR3 is TGTGCCAGCAGCGTATACCGGGACAGGGGCGAGCAGTACTTC. This chain joins TRBV7-9 and TRBJ2-7; TRBD1 matches 10 bases. The germline gives CDR1 SEHNR, CDR2 FQNEAQ (reference sequence). The ends lost 5 bases at V and 6 bases at J; junction bases unmatched: 7. The CDR3 contains 14 residues. Together with reference TRBV7-9 and TRBJ2-7, the CDR3 gives the full variable domain: DTGVSQNPRHKITKRGQNVTFRCDPISEHNRLYWYRQTLGQGPEFLTYFQNEAQLEKSRLLSDRFSAERPKGSFSTLEIQRTEQGDSAMYLCASSVYRDRGEQYFGPGTRLTVT.

Regarding this clonotype: A much larger clone sits a single nucleotide away, making a read error possible. CDR3 protein: CTSSFRDRNQPQHF. As DNA, the CDR3 is TGTACCAGCAGTTTCCGGGACAGGAATCAGCCCCAGCATTTT. The chain recombines TRBV12-3 or TRBV12-4 with TRBJ1-5; 8 bases line up with TRBD1. The CDR3 has 14 amino acids.

This chain connects TRBV7-9 to TRBJ2-3, with D perhaps assigned TRBD1 or TRBD2 (5 bases each). Trimming left V 6 bases short and J 0 bases short, with 7 bases between. Per germline, CDR1 SEHNR and CDR2 FQNEAQ (reference sequence). This CDR3 is 13 amino acids long. The CDR3 protein is CASRRGSTDTQYF. The CDR3 DNA reads TGTGCCAGCAGGAGGGGAAGCACAGATACGCAGTATTTT.

This clonotype was counted ten times or more. The V gene is TRBV6-1, the J gene TRBJ2-2; tentative D call: TRBD2 (5 bases). The CDR3 runs 14 residues. Germline-derived CDR1 and CDR2 are MNHNS and SASEGT. Trimming removed 8 bases from V and 1 base from J, with 11 bases in between. In nucleotides, the CDR3 is TGTGCCAGCCGGCGGGCGCTGAACACCGGGGAGCTGTTTTTT. It yields the protein CASRRALNTGELFF.

With regard to this clonotype: A much larger clonotype is one base distant, so this may be a read error. The V call is TRBV12-3 or TRBV12-4, the J call TRBJ2-6, with D unclear. This CDR3 has 16 amino acids. Deletions cut 0 bases from V and 1 base from J, with 7 bases between. CDR3 nucleotides: TGTGCCAGCAGTTTAGCGGCCGGGTCTGGGGCCAACGTCCTGACTTTC. Residues: CASSLAAGSGANVLTF.

This chain connects TRBV11-3 to TRBJ2-5; 14 bases are a match to TRBD2. J was trimmed by 5 bases and V by 5 bases; bases with no gene match: 4. Looked up from germline, CDR1 is SGHNT and CDR2 is YENEEA. The CDR3 loop spans 15 amino acids. The chain's CDR3 is CASSTGLAGVETQYF. The DNA of the CDR3 is TGTGCCAGCAGCACGGGACTAGCGGGAGTTGAGACCCAGTACTTC. The whole variable domain, remainder taken from reference TRBV11-3 and TRBJ2-5, is EAGVVQSPRYKIIEKKQPVAFWCNPISGHNTLYWYLQNLGQGPELLIRYENEEAVDDSQLPKDRFSAERLKGVDSTLKIQPAELGDSAVYLCASSTGLAGVETQYFGPGTRLLVL.

Details on this clonotype: The junction departs from germline at one end; a sequencing error may be responsible. This chain joins TRBV6-6 and TRBJ2-7; no reliable D call. CDR3 length: 17 amino acids. Germline CDR1 reads MNHNY; CDR2 reads SVGAGI (reference sequence). The CDR3 region is CAGSYVRLLESSYEQYF. DNA of the CDR3: TGTGCCGGCAGTTACGTGCGGTTACTTGAGAGCTCCTACGAGCAGTACTTC.

This clonotype was seen ten or more times. The chain employs TRBV11-3 and TRBJ2-1; D gene unclear. CDR3 size: 15 residues. Germline CDR1 SGHNT, CDR2 YENEEA. Trimming removed 0 bases from V and 0 bases from J, with 6 bases in between. The CDR3 loop reads CASSLDWSSYNEQFF. Here the CDR3 DNA reads TGTGCCAGCAGCTTAGATTGGAGCTCCTACAATGAGCAGTTCTTC. The full variable domain, with the rest looked up from reference TRBV11-3 and TRBJ2-1, is EAGVVQSPRYKIIEKKQPVAFWCNPISGHNTLYWYLQNLGQGPELLIRYENEEAVDDSQLPKDRFSAERLKGVDSTLKIQPAELGDSAVYLCASSLDWSSYNEQFFGPGTRLTVL.

Only a few counts were recorded for this clonotype. The chain carries TRBV12-3 or TRBV12-4 and TRBJ2-1; TRBD2 is a possible D gene (5 bases). V lost 7 bases and J lost 3, with 16 bases in between. This CDR3 contains 15 residues. This CDR3 is CASIYGEIGYNEQFF. Written as DNA, the CDR3 is TGTGCCAGCATCTACGGGGAGATCGGCTACAATGAGCAGTTCTTC.

The sample holds many counts of this clonotype. The chain couples TRBV4-1 to TRBJ1-2; D is ambiguous. The CDR3 extends over 15 amino acids. V was pared by 4 bases and J by 9 bases, with 21 bases between. The germline V gene has CDR1 MGHRA and CDR2 YSYEKL. The CDR3 loop reads CASSPLLGSGRSYTF. In DNA form, the CDR3 reads TGCGCCAGCAGCCCCCTGTTGGGTTCTGGAAGAAGCTACACCTTC.